This T cell receptor (beta chain) was sequenced in a study of memory CD4+ T cells and cytomegalovirus serostatus. Some clones are missing from TCRdb's copy, which holds only in-frame ones; the method was immunoSEQ multiplex PCR. The sample carries about 40,000 clones, roughly three quarters recorded once. The table lists this clone with a few counts. This CDR3 contains 16 residues. V lost 0 bases and J lost 0, with 10 bases in between. The germline CDR1 and CDR2 sequences are SGHRS and YFSETQ. Single viable CD3+CD4+CD8-CD45RO+ cells were sorted as the memory CD4+ T cells. What was sequenced was memory CD4+ T cells from blood. This receptor was identified in an adult in good health and CMV-seronegative. This chain connects TRBV5-1 to TRBJ1-3, with D hard to call. The CDR3 DNA reads TGCGCCAGCAGCTTGGACGGCCAGAGCTCTGGAAACACCATATATTTT. Its protein product is CASSLDGQSSGNTIYF.